This T cell receptor (beta chain) was identified during a study of CD8 T cells in Susac syndrome. Random hexamers were used to reverse transcribe an amount of roughly 0.45 to 1 ug RNA. Coverage of TCR beta CDR3 amplification by immunoSEQ multiplex PCR extended to 54 Vbeta and 13 Jbeta. Using its own MiXCR run on the immunoSEQ multiplex PCR reads, TCRdb lists one record per CDR3 protein. Of about 130,000 distinct CDR3 sequences in the sample, over 85% were seen once. Concerning this clonotype: The antigen is not known.

Study-wide findings and caveats: Susac-specific public clones were found in total CD8+ and CD8+ TEMRA repertoires, numbering approximately 15 and five, respectively.

The sequence derives from a human donor with Susac syndrome. Material for sequencing was CD8+ T cells from PBMCs.

The CDR3 nucleotides read TGCGCCAGCAGCCAAGGAAGGCTAGGCTTGAGCACAGATACGCAGTATTTT. This translates into CASSQGRLGLSTDTQYF. This rearrangement joins TRBV4-1 to TRBJ2-3, with D unresolved. Trimming took 1 base from V and 0 from J, leaving 14 bases between them. The CDR3 totals 17 residues. Germline-derived CDR1 and CDR2 are MGHRA and YSYEKL.